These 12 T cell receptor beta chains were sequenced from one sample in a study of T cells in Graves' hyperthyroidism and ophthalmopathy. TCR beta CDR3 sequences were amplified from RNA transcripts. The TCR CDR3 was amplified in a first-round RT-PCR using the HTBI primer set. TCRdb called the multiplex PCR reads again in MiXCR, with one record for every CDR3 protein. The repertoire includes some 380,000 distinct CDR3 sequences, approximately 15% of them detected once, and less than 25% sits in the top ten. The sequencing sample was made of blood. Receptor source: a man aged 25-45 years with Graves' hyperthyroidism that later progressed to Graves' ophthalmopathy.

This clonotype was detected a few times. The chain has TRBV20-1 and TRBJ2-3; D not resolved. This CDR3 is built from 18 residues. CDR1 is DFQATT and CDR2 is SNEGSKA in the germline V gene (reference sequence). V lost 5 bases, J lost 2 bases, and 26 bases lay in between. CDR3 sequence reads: CSAPLPAVLVYPTDTQYF. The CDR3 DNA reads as TGCAGTGCTCCGCTTCCCGCCGTCCTAGTTTACCCCACAGATACGCAGTATTTT.

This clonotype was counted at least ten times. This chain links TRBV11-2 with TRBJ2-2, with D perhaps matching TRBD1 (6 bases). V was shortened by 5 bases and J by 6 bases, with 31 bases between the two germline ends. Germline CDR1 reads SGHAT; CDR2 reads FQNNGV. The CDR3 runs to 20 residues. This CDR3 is CASSHRASLTRREGAGELFF. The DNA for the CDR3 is TGTGCCAGCAGCCACAGGGCCTCGCTAACAAGACGGGAAGGGGCCGGGGAGCTGTTTTTT.

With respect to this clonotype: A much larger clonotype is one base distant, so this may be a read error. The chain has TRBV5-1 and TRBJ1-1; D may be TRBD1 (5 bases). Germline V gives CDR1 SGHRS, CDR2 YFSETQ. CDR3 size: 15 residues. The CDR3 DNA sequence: TGCGCCAGCAGCTTGGCCTTAGGGAGGGGCACTGAAGCTTCCTTT. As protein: CASSLALGRGTEASF.

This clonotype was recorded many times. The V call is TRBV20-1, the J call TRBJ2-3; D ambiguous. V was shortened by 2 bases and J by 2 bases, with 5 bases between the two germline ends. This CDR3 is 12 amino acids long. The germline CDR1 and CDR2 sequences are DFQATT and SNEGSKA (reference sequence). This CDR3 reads CSARQDTDTQYF. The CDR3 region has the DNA TGCAGTGCTAGACAGGACACAGATACGCAGTATTTT.

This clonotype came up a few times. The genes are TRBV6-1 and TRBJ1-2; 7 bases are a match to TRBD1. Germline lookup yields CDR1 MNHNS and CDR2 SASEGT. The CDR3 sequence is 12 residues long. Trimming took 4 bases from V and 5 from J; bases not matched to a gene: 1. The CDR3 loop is CASSGTGYGYTF. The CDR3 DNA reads TGTGCCAGCAGTGGGACAGGTTATGGCTACACCTTC.

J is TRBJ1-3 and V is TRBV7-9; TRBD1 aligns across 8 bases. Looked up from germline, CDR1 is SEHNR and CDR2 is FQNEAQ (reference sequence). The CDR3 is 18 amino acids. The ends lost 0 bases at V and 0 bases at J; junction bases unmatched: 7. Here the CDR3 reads CASSLAGQGPHSGNTIYF. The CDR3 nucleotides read TGTGCCAGCAGCTTAGCTGGACAGGGCCCCCACTCTGGAAACACCATATATTTT.

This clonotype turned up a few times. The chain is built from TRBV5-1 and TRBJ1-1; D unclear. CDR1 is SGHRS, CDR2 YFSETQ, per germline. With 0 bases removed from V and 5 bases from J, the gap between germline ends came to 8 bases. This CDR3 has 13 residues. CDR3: CASSLVSKTEAFF. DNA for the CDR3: TGCGCCAGCAGCTTGGTGAGTAAGACTGAAGCTTTCTTT.

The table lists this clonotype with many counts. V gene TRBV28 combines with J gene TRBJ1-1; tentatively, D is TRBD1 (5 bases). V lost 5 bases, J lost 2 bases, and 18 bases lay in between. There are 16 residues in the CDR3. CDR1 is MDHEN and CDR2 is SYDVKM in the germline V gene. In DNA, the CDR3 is TGTGCCAGCAGTGCGGGGGTGTGGCCGCTTAACACTGAAGCTTTCTTT. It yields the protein CASSAGVWPLNTEAFF.

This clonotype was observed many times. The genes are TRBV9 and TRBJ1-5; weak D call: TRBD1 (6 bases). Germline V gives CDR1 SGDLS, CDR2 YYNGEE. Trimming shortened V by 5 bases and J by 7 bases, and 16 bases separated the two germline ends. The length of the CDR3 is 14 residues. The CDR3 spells CASSKDRFGQPQHF. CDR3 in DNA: TGTGCCAGCAGTAAAGACAGGTTCGGGCAGCCCCAGCATTTT.

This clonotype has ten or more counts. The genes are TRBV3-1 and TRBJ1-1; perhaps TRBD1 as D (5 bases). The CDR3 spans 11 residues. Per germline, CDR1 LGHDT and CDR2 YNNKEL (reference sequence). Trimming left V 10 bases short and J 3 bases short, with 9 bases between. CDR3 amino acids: CATEGHTEAFF. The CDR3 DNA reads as TGTGCCACCGAGGGGCACACTGAAGCTTTCTTT.

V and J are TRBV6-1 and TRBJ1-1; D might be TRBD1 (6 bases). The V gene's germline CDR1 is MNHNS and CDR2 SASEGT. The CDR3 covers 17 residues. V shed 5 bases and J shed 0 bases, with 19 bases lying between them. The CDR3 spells CASSRLRTTGLNTEAFF. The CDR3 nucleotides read TGTGCCAGCAGTCGATTAAGAACGACAGGATTGAACACTGAAGCTTTCTTT.

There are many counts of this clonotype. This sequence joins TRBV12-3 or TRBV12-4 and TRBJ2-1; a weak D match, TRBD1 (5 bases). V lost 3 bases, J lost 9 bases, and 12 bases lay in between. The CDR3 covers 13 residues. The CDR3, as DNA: TGTGCCAGCAGTTTGGGGCTAGTGGGTGAGCAGTTCTTC. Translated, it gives CASSLGLVGEQFF.